This passage covers 15 T cell receptor beta chains from one sample sequenced in a study of OX40 agonist ivuxolimab in advanced cancers. Repertoires were generated with immunoSEQ multiplex PCR, while TCRdb's copy carries only in-frame clones and drops some. The data show approximately 77,000 clones, with around 93% seen just once and about 10% held by the top ten. Specimen: CD4+ or CD8+ T cells sorted from blood, collected in a trial of the OX40 agonist ivuxolimab. All receptors derive from an adult with an advanced solid tumor such as melanoma, head and neck, liver or kidney cancer.

This chain links TRBV4-3 with TRBJ2-1; 11 nucleotides match TRBD1. The J segment lost 5 bases and the V segment lost 6 bases, leaving 6 bases of the junction unmatched. CDR3 length: 15 amino acids. Per the germline V gene, CDR1 is LGHNA and CDR2 is YSLEER. This chain's CDR3 is CASRLGTGGNNEQFF. Written as DNA, the CDR3 is TGCGCCAGCAGACTCGGGACAGGGGGGAACAATGAGCAGTTCTTC.

Comment on this clone: A junction boundary mismatches the germline segment, possibly from a read error. The same CDR3 is also encoded by other DNA sequences in this sample. J is TRBJ2-2 and V is TRBV6-1, with 7 bases matching TRBD1. CDR3 length equals 13 residues. CDR1 and CDR2 (germline): MNHNS, SASEGT. In nucleotides, the CDR3 is TGTGCCAGCAGTTCGACAGGGACCGGGGAACTGTTTTTT. It codes for CASSSTGTGELFF.

The rearrangement joins TRBV2 to TRBJ1-5; 9 nucleotides agree with TRBD1. Germline values: CDR1 SNHLY, CDR2 FYNNEI. Trimming took 5 bases from V and 8 from J; bases not matched to a gene: 4. The CDR3 length is 13 residues. CDR3 loop: CASSMTGGEPQHF. In DNA form, the CDR3 reads TGTGCCAGCAGTATGACAGGGGGGGAGCCCCAGCATTTT.

The chain is built from TRBV21-1 and TRBJ2-5. TRBV21-1 is noted as a pseudogene. The CDR3 has 15 residues. The CDR3: CASSKRNREVETQYF. DNA of the CDR3: TGTGCCAGCAGCAAACGGAACAGGGAGGTGGAGACCCAGTACTTC.

This rearrangement joins TRBV9 to TRBJ2-7; D remains unclear. Germline CDR1 is SGDLS and CDR2 is YYNGEE. With 0 bases removed from V and 2 bases from J, the gap between germline ends came to 6 bases. CDR3 length: 13 amino acids. CDR3 DNA: TGTGCCAGCAGCGTAGACAGCGCCTACGAGCAGTACTTC. Translated, it gives CASSVDSAYEQYF.

The J gene is TRBJ1-1, the V gene TRBV7-8; maybe TRBD1 (5 bases). With 1 base removed from V and 6 bases from J, the gap between germline ends came to 6 bases. The CDR3 contains 12 residues. Germline lookup yields CDR1 SGHVS and CDR2 FQNEAQ. This CDR3 is CASSLGGAEAFF. CDR3 coding DNA: TGTGCCAGCAGCTTAGGAGGGGCTGAAGCTTTCTTT.

This chain links TRBV27 with TRBJ1-1; no firm D call. Germline CDR1 and CDR2: MNHEY and SMNVEV (reference sequence). The V end lost 3 bases, the J end lost 0 bases, and 8 bases lay between the germline ends. This CDR3 has 14 amino acids. The CDR3 region has the DNA TGTGCCAGCAGTTTCTCACAGTTGAACACTGAAGCTTTCTTT. Translating gives CASSFSQLNTEAFF.

The chain has TRBV5-5 and TRBJ1-2; the D is unclear. Trimming took off 6 bases at V and 1 base at J, with 7 bases between the two ends. This CDR3 is built from 12 residues. The germline CDR1 and CDR2 sequences are SGHKS and YYEKEE (reference sequence). CDR3 protein: CASTYVNYGYTF. In nucleotides, the CDR3 is TGTGCCAGCACCTACGTTAACTATGGCTACACCTTC.

V gene TRBV7-9 combines with J gene TRBJ1-1; 8 bases fit TRBD1. The germline gives CDR1 SEHNR, CDR2 FQNEAQ (reference sequence). The trim removed 6 bases at V and 3 bases at J, leaving 6 bases unmatched. The length of the CDR3 is 14 residues. The CDR3 spells CASRLTGGDTEAFF. The CDR3 bases are TGTGCCAGCAGGTTAACAGGGGGGGACACTGAAGCTTTCTTT.

The table lists this clone with many counts. The chain couples TRBV6-1 to TRBJ2-5, with TRBD2 matching 11 bases. There are 15 residues in the CDR3. V trimming: 8 bases; J trimming: 5 bases; junction bases outside the gene matches: 10. CDR1 is MNHNS and CDR2 is SASEGT in the germline V gene. The CDR3 is CASDTLAGGIETQYF. CDR3 DNA: TGTGCCAGCGATACTCTAGCGGGGGGCATCGAGACCCAGTACTTC.

V and J are TRBV11-2 and TRBJ2-3; no reliable D call. CDR1 is SGHAT, CDR2 FQNNGV, per germline. V was clipped by 5 bases and J by 0 bases, with 6 bases between them. This CDR3 region has 13 residues. For the CDR3, the DNA is TGTGCCAGCAGCAGGGTTAGCACAGATACGCAGTATTTT. Translation: CASSRVSTDTQYF.

This clone has a single count. The rearrangement joins TRBV5-6 to TRBJ1-1; no clear D. Germline V lookup: CDR1 SGHDT, CDR2 YYEEEE. The CDR3 is made up of 12 amino acids. Trimming took off 4 bases at V and 1 base at J, with 5 bases between the two ends. In DNA, the CDR3 is TGTGCCAGCAGCCCGGGGAACACTGAAGCTTTCTTT. Its translation is CASSPGNTEAFF.

This chain connects TRBV2 to TRBJ2-1; possible D gene TRBD1, 5 bases. V lost 10 bases and J 3 bases, leaving 16 bases between the germline ends. From germline, CDR1 is SNHLY and CDR2 FYNNEI. The CDR3 spans 14 residues. The CDR3 loop reads CAIKDKGSYNEQFF. The CDR3, as DNA: TGTGCCATTAAGGACAAGGGTAGCTACAATGAGCAGTTCTTC.

The gene calls are TRBV13 and TRBJ2-1; 12 nucleotides align to TRBD2. The CDR3 runs to 15 residues. V dropped 5 bases and J dropped 7; count of bases not matched to a gene: 6. Germline V CDR1 and CDR2: PRHDT, FYEKMQ (reference sequence). This CDR3 is CASSPASGGANEQFF. CDR3 bases: TGTGCCAGCAGCCCCGCTAGCGGGGGGGCAAATGAGCAGTTCTTC.

V is TRBV27 and J is TRBJ2-2; TRBD1 matches 8 bases. The V and J ends lost 8 bases and 3 bases, in that order; junction bases with no gene match: 2. The CDR3 runs to 13 residues. The germline V gene has CDR1 MNHEY and CDR2 SMNVEV (reference sequence). CDR3 nucleotides: TGTGCCAGCGGACAGGGTCACACCGGGGAGCTGTTTTTT. Translating gives CASGQGHTGELFF.